Presented here are 27 T cell receptor beta chains from one specimen sequenced in a study of T cell responses to AZD1222 COVID-19 vaccine. TCRdb keeps only in-frame clones here, not all; method: immunoSEQ multiplex PCR. This table holds fewer than 150,000 clones, about 91% found once. The input for sequencing was peripheral blood, taken on day 0 of AZD1222 vaccination. These receptors all come from an adult in good health.

The chain couples TRBV12-3 or TRBV12-4 to TRBJ1-2; D perhaps matches TRBD1 (6 bases). V lost 7 bases to trimming and J lost 6 bases, with 15 bases between them. This CDR3 contains 13 residues. For the CDR3, the DNA is TGTGCCAGCACCGAGGGGGGGGTCAATGGCTACACCTTC. This codes for CASTEGGVNGYTF.

The chain's CDR3 is CASSVRGRDQPQHF. The CDR3 DNA follows: TGTGCCAGTAGTGTAAGGGGGCGCGATCAGCCCCAGCATTTT. This chain links TRBV19 with TRBJ1-5; TRBD1 aligns across 7 bases. The CDR3 has 14 amino acids. Trimming removed 5 bases from V and 5 bases from J; junction bases left unmatched: 6. From germline, CDR1 is LNHDA and CDR2 SQIVND (reference sequence). The full variable domain, rest sourced from reference TRBV19 and TRBJ1-5, is DGGITQSPKYLFRKEGQNVTLSCEQNLNHDAMYWYRQDPGQGLRLIYYSQIVNDFQKGDIAEGYSVSREKKESFPLTVTSAQKNPTAFYLCASSVRGRDQPQHFGDGTRLSIL.

V and J are TRBV3-1 (or the pseudogene TRBV3-2) and TRBJ1-1; D gene unclear. The CDR3 is 12 amino acids. The V end was cut by 3 bases, the J end by 3 bases, with 5 bases between. CDR1 LGHDT and CDR2 YNNKEL come from the germline V gene (reference sequence). Here the CDR3 DNA reads TGTGCCAGCAGCCAGGCGGACACTGAAGCTTTCTTT. Protein: CASSQADTEAFF.

The chain combines TRBV5-4 with TRBJ1-3; D is undetermined. Germline CDR1 SGHNT, CDR2 YYREEE (reference sequence). The CDR3 has 14 residues. V dropped 4 bases and J dropped 0 bases, with 8 bases sitting between them. DNA of the CDR3: TGTGCCAGCAGCGGCGGCAACTCTGGAAACACCATATATTTT. This translates into CASSGGNSGNTIYF.

The chain couples TRBV11-2 to TRBJ1-6; D perhaps matches TRBD1 (6 bases). Germline V lookup: CDR1 SGHAT, CDR2 FQNNGV. This CDR3 spans 14 amino acids. V was pared by 4 bases and J by 9 bases, with 13 bases between. CDR3 coding DNA: TGTGCCAGCAGCTCCTCGGACAGCACTTCACCCCTCCACTTT. Its translation: CASSSSDSTSPLHF.

The table lists this clone with a count of one. The V gene is TRBV4-3, the J gene TRBJ1-1; D remains ambiguous. The germline gives CDR1 LGHNA, CDR2 YSLEER. This CDR3 contains 16 residues. V was trimmed by 0 bases and J by 1 base, leaving 12 bases between them. CDR3 DNA: TGCGCCAGCAGCCAAGATTCCAAGGGAGGGAACACTGAAGCTTTCTTT. Encoded protein: CASSQDSKGGNTEAFF.

About this clone itself: This clone may be a read error of a much larger clone one base away. The rearrangement joins TRBV7-3 to TRBJ1-2; a possible D gene is TRBD1 (5 bases). This CDR3 comprises 13 residues. Trimming removed 5 bases from V and 0 bases from J, with 7 bases in between. CDR1 is SGHTA, CDR2 FQGTGA, per germline. This chain's CDR3 is CASSQGANYGYTF. The CDR3, as DNA: TGTGCCAGCAGCCAGGGCGCTAACTATGGCTACACCTTC.

This clone was counted once. The chain recombines TRBV5-1 with TRBJ1-1; D is ambiguous. CDR3 length equals 12 residues. From germline, CDR1 is SGHRS and CDR2 YFSETQ. V was pared by 6 bases and J by 4 bases, with 10 bases between. The CDR3 DNA sequence: TGCGCCAGCAAATCCCCAGGCACTGAAGCTTTCTTT. Translating gives CASKSPGTEAFF.

The rearrangement joins TRBV3-1 (or the pseudogene TRBV3-2) to TRBJ2-5; 10 bases align to TRBD2. The germline V gene has CDR1 LGHDT and CDR2 YNNKEL (reference sequence). The CDR3 length is 14 residues. J was trimmed by 5 bases and V by 4 bases; bases with no gene match: 4. The CDR3: CASSPSGGWETQYF. CDR3 DNA: TGTGCCAGCAGCCCTAGCGGGGGCTGGGAGACCCAGTACTTC.

V usage is TRBV7-2 and J usage is TRBJ2-7; D gene ambiguous. CDR3 size: 14 residues. The V and J ends lost 5 bases and 5 bases respectively, with 16 bases between them. CDR1 SGHTA and CDR2 FQGNSA come from the germline V gene. DNA of the CDR3: TGTGCCAGCAGCCCAGGTAACAGCTTCCACGAGCAGTACTTC. Translation: CASSPGNSFHEQYF. Full variable domain (missing parts from reference TRBV7-2 and TRBJ2-7): GAGVSQSPSNKVTEKGKDVELRCDPISGHTALYWYRQSLGQGLEFLIYFQGNSAPDKSGLPSDRFSAERTGGSVSTLTIQRTQQEDSAVYLCASSPGNSFHEQYFGPGTRLTVT.

The table lists this clone with a few counts. The V call is TRBV30, the J call TRBJ1-1; D might be TRBD1 (6 bases). Germline V gives CDR1 GTSNPN, CDR2 SVGIG (reference sequence). The CDR3 spans 17 residues. Trimming took off 5 bases at V and 4 bases at J, with 26 bases between the two ends. CDR3 region: CAWPYRGARRVGTEAFF. In DNA, the CDR3 is TGTGCCTGGCCATATAGGGGGGCGCGCCGGGTGGGCACTGAAGCTTTCTTT.

This clone was seen a single time. The V and J genes are TRBV9 and TRBJ1-4; D may be TRBD1 (5 bases). This CDR3 has 12 residues. Between the trimmed V and J ends, which lost 5 bases and 8 bases, there was a span of 10 bases. The germline V gene encodes CDR1 SGDLS and CDR2 YYNGEE. The CDR3 is CASSGTGEKLFF. Here the CDR3 DNA reads TGTGCCAGCAGTGGGACGGGGGAAAAACTGTTTTTT.

A note on this clone: An end of the junction differs from the germline gene, which may be a read error. The sample carries other DNA sequences with the same CDR3. V usage is TRBV6-1 and J usage is TRBJ1-2; the D gene is possibly TRBD1 (6 bases). CDR3 size: 12 residues. Germline lookup yields CDR1 MNHNS and CDR2 SASEGT. In DNA form, the CDR3 reads TGTGCCAGCAGCGAAGGGGGAAACGGCTACACCTTC. Protein product: CASSEGGNGYTF.

The rearrangement uses TRBV19 and TRBJ1-2; 10 nucleotides match TRBD1. V was clipped by 10 bases and J by 2 bases; unmatched bases: 10. This CDR3 is built from 15 residues. Germline CDR1 is LNHDA and CDR2 is SQIVND (reference sequence). DNA of the CDR3: TGTGCCACCCGGCGGGGACAGGGGTCCAACTATGGCTACACCTTC. This sequence encodes CATRRGQGSNYGYTF.

This clone was seen only once. CDR3 residues: CASRTGSGNTIYF. The CDR3 coding sequence is TGTGCCAGCAGGACAGGCTCTGGAAACACCATATATTTT. This chain links TRBV28 with TRBJ1-3; D perhaps matches TRBD1 (6 bases). The germline CDR1 and CDR2 sequences are MDHEN and SYDVKM. V was shortened by 6 bases and J by 0 bases, with 6 bases between the two germline ends. CDR3 size: 13 residues. The variable domain in full, with the rest retrieved from reference TRBV28 and TRBJ1-3, is DVKVTQSSRYLVKRTGEKVFLECVQDMDHENMFWYRQDPGLGLRLIYFSYDVKMKEKGDIPEGYSVSREKKERFSLILESASTNQTSMYLCASRTGSGNTIYFGEGSWLTVV.

This chain joins TRBV6-2 or TRBV6-3 and TRBJ1-2, with 7 bases that match TRBD1. The CDR3 extends over 14 amino acids. CDR1 and CDR2 (germline): MNHEY, SVGEGT. V lost 6 bases, J lost 4 bases, and 8 bases stayed unmatched. This CDR3 reads CASSSRQGVYGYTF. For the CDR3, the DNA is TGTGCCAGCAGCAGCCGACAGGGAGTCTATGGCTACACCTTC.

This chain connects TRBV3-1 (or the pseudogene TRBV3-2) to TRBJ1-2, with D uncertain. The CDR3 runs 12 residues. Trimming cost V 3 bases and J 8 bases, with 10 bases left between them. Germline V gives CDR1 LGHDT, CDR2 YNNKEL (reference sequence). For the CDR3, the DNA is TGTGCCAGCAGCCACCGGACTCGGGGCTACACCTTC. Translated: CASSHRTRGYTF.

The rearrangement uses TRBV7-3 and TRBJ1-2; TRBD1 aligns across 11 bases. The CDR3 sequence is 16 residues long. The V gene's germline CDR1 is SGHTA and CDR2 FQGTGA. J was trimmed by 8 bases and V by 4 bases; bases with no gene match: 12. The CDR3 is CASSSTGQGGVDGYTF. In nucleotides, the CDR3 is TGTGCCAGCAGCTCCACGGGACAGGGGGGAGTCGACGGCTACACCTTC.

V is TRBV6-6 and J is TRBJ1-5, with a tentative D call TRBD1 (5 bases). Trimming cost V 6 bases and J 5 bases, with 17 bases left between them. CDR3 length equals 15 residues. Per the germline V gene, CDR1 is MNHNY and CDR2 is SVGAGI (reference sequence). CDR3 in amino acids: CASRGTWTYYQPQHF. CDR3 DNA sequence: TGTGCCAGCAGAGGGACGTGGACCTACTATCAGCCCCAGCATTTT.

The count of this clone is one. The rearrangement uses TRBV28 and TRBJ1-2; D uncertain. The germline gives CDR1 MDHEN, CDR2 SYDVKM. V was cut by 8 bases and J by 5 bases, with 12 bases left in between. The CDR3 runs 12 residues. The CDR3 coding sequence is TGTGCCAGCGGTAGGAGGTGGTATGGCTACACCTTC. This translates into CASGRRWYGYTF.

This chain connects TRBV27 to TRBJ2-1, with D possibly TRBD2 on 6 matching bases. The CDR3 spans 15 residues. Germline assignment: CDR1 MNHEY and CDR2 SMNVEV (reference sequence). Between the trimmed V and J ends, which lost 3 bases and 3 bases, there was a span of 12 bases. The chain's CDR3 is CASSFRLGSYNEQFF. CDR3 DNA: TGTGCCAGCAGTTTCCGACTAGGTAGCTACAATGAGCAGTTCTTC.

The chain links TRBV28 to TRBJ1-2; 8 bases line up with TRBD1. This CDR3 spans 15 amino acids. Germline loops: CDR1 MDHEN, CDR2 SYDVKM. The V and J ends lost 4 bases and 6 bases, in that order; junction bases with no gene match: 10. The CDR3 spells CASSSGAGGIHGYTF. CDR3 DNA sequence: TGTGCCAGCAGTTCGGGGGCAGGGGGCATTCATGGCTACACCTTC.

This clone was seen more than once but under ten times. The chain uses TRBV7-9 and TRBJ1-6; D may be TRBD1 (6 bases). Trimming shortened V by 3 bases and J by 6 bases, and 12 bases separated the two germline ends. This CDR3 comprises 15 residues. Germline-derived CDR1 and CDR2 are SEHNR and FQNEAQ (reference sequence). CDR3 protein: CASSLASGVNSPLHF. CDR3 sequence (DNA): TGTGCCAGCAGCTTGGCATCAGGGGTTAATTCACCCCTCCACTTT.

A note on this clone: This sample includes further DNA sequences coding for the same CDR3. The rearrangement uses TRBV15 and TRBJ1-6, with TRBD1 as a possible D gene (5 bases). V was cut by 2 bases and J by 4 bases, with 6 bases left in between. CDR3 length: 14 residues. Germline assignment: CDR1 LNHNV and CDR2 YYDKDF (reference sequence). The CDR3, as DNA: TGTGCCACCAGCAGACAGGGATATAATTCACCCCTCCACTTT. It codes for CATSRQGYNSPLHF.

This clone was recorded once. The V gene is TRBV24-1, the J gene TRBJ1-2, with 9 bases matching TRBD1. The CDR3 runs 15 residues. Germline-derived CDR1 and CDR2 are KGHDR and SFDVKD. The V gene end was trimmed by 4 bases and the J gene end by 8 bases; junction bases not matched to a gene: 10. The DNA of the CDR3 is TGTGCCACCAGTGAGCTTACAGGGGGCGCGGAGGGCTACACCTTC. Amino acid sequence: CATSELTGGAEGYTF.

This rearrangement joins TRBV27 to TRBJ1-1; 7 nucleotides agree with TRBD1. V was clipped by 5 bases and J by 0 bases; unmatched bases: 9. CDR1 and CDR2 (germline): MNHEY, SMNVEV (reference sequence). The CDR3 contains 16 residues. The CDR3 region is CASSPDRAPMNTEAFF. DNA for the CDR3: TGTGCCAGCAGTCCAGACAGGGCCCCGATGAACACTGAAGCTTTCTTT.

This clone appeared a few times. This CDR3 is CASSPSRTGLEGTQYF. The CDR3 DNA follows: TGCGCCAGCAGCCCATCTCGGACAGGGTTGGAAGGGACCCAGTACTTC. V gene TRBV4-3 combines with J gene TRBJ2-5; 8 bases align to TRBD1. This CDR3 is 16 amino acids long. The germline CDR1 and CDR2 sequences are LGHNA and YSLEER. With 4 bases clipped from V and 7 bases from J, the junction kept 14 bases outside the gene matches.